A selection of T cell receptor beta chains follows, all from one sample in a study of blood T cells in healthy people across ages. TCRdb reprocessed the 5' RACE reads with MiXCR, giving one entry per CDR3 protein. The data hold 1.5 million to 2 million distinct CDR3 sequences, with 35% to 50% observed a single time. The sequenced sample was blood. These receptors all stem from a human donor in good health. CDR3s leave out the opening cysteine and the closing phenylalanine or tryptophan. Clone sizes are given selectively: once, few, many, or a class where the clone is expanded.

abundance	v_gene	CDR3aa
.	TRBV7-9	ASSLAQAENEKLF
.	TRBV20-1	SASPGTSRGYT
few	TRBV10-3	AISFGQMNTEAF
.	TRBV28	AIQRMPGGYT
.	TRBV20-1	SAGRLAGGLTSYGQY
.	TRBV10-3	AISDQAVTSYGYT
.	TRBV7-2	ASSLDHPATNEKLF
.	TRBV4-1	ASSQVVGDPRGASGGQY
.	TRBV14	ASSQDLLTLYGYT
.	TRBV6-6	ASSLPTLGYT
.	TRBV29-1	SVLLTGFTEAF
.	TRBV4-2	ASSQEGLGEADTQY
.	TRBV13	ASSWGGHGYI
few	TRBV15	ATSRDDTGQETQY
.	TRBV15	ATSIKQGNQPQH
.	TRBV7-9	ASSSPRAEGEKLF
.	TRBV12-3/TRBV12-4	ASSIRTGSYNEQF
.	TRBV2	ASSQGGPTLH
few	TRBV20-1	STSQSETQY
.	TRBV5-1	ASRLDSGDYEQY
few	TRBV20-1	SARDLAGAAPYPNEQF
.	TRBV12-3/TRBV12-4	ASTKEGNRYNEQF
.	TRBV7-2	ASSLDSADVNTQY
.	TRBV7-8	ASSLYSRRVGGYT
.	TRBV20-1	SARDGAGTFADTQY
.	TRBV20-1	SVPLGPTSTDTQY
.	TRBV6-5	ASSFDRGNILGGYT
.	TRBV20-1	SAAVREETQY
few	TRBV7-2	ASSLDGNRYNEQF
.	TRBV5-1	ASSSGLSTMQETQY
few	TRBV21-1	ASTFHEQY
.	TRBV24-1	ATGQQGVHGYT
.	TRBV7-9	ASSLEAWNEQF
.	TRBV2	ASSVDNLRGETQY
few	TRBV7-9	ASSDTIGVLPF
.	TRBV7-2	ASSFLPRSNQPQH
.	TRBV9	ASSATGQSYEQY
.	TRBV11-2	ASSPRTGDSVDTQY
.	TRBV4-3	ASSQDWAVNEQF
many	TRBV7-9	ASSRDQETQY
.	TRBV6-2/TRBV6-3	ASSFRTRTDTQY
few	TRBV30	AWSVSGGAGYT
few	TRBV29-1	SVEDGTNEQF
few	TRBV11-2	ASSLVERGYSRDTQY
.	TRBV6-5	ASSQDRDWTQY
.	TRBV21-1	ASSKVGRGEDYNEQF